The T cell receptor beta chain under discussion was sequenced for a study of blood T cells in healthy people across ages. PCR was performed a second time for about 7 to 11 cycles using a sample-barcoded 5' primer and a J-beta primer mix. All samples gave at least 2.5 million CDR3-containing paired-end reads. TCRdb reprocessed the 5' RACE reads with MiXCR, giving one entry per CDR3 protein. The sample has under 850,000 distinct CDR3 sequences; 30% to 45% are singletons. Germline V CDR1 and CDR2: SEHNR, FQNEAQ (reference sequence). The CDR3 covers 12 residues. The junction had 5 bases not matched to a gene; V was cut back by 3 bases and J by 14 bases. This clonotype has at least ten counts.

The specimen was blood. The chain is built from TRBV7-9 and TRBJ2-1; the match to TRBD1 covers 9 bases. The receptor was isolated from a young man in good health. The CDR3, as DNA: TGTGCCAGCAGCTTTACAGGGGGCTCGGAGTTCTTC. The encoded protein is CASSFTGGSEFF.